The 13 T cell receptor beta chains below come from one sample, sequenced in a study of radiotherapy plus CTLA-4 blockade in lung cancer. Method: immunoSEQ multiplex PCR; TCRdb's copy keeps in-frame clones and lacks some. In the table there are tens of thousands of clones, about 70% of which are singletons. This material consisted of peripheral blood, taken from a patient treated with radiotherapy plus ipilimumab. The source is a human donor with non-small cell lung cancer who had stable disease on radiotherapy plus ipilimumab.

This chain joins TRBV4-3 and TRBJ1-5; 8 bases fit TRBD1. CDR3 size: 15 residues. Germline CDR1 is LGHNA and CDR2 is YSLEER. The ends lost 4 bases at V and 2 bases at J; junction bases unmatched: 4. CDR3 DNA sequence: TGCGCCAGCAGCCCCGCGACAGGGGGCAATCAGCCCCAGCATTTT. Translating gives CASSPATGGNQPQHF.

The chain couples TRBV10-3 to TRBJ1-2; a possible D gene is TRBD1 (6 bases). Germline lookup yields CDR1 ENHRY and CDR2 SYGVKD. CDR3 length: 16 residues. Between the trimmed V and J ends, which lost 4 bases and 0 bases, there was a span of 15 bases. The CDR3 reads CAISGDRQISNYGYTF. CDR3 in DNA: TGTGCCATCAGTGGTGACAGGCAGATTTCTAACTATGGCTACACCTTC.

This clone was found a few times. The chain has TRBV19 and TRBJ2-7; 10 nucleotides agree with TRBD1. Germline-derived CDR1 and CDR2 are LNHDA and SQIVND (reference sequence). The trim removed 5 bases at V and 6 bases at J, leaving 7 bases unmatched. CDR3 length: 14 residues. CDR3 protein: CASSPGTGVGEQYF. The DNA of the CDR3 is TGTGCCAGTAGTCCCGGGACAGGGGTTGGCGAGCAGTACTTC.

The rearrangement joins TRBV29-1 to TRBJ1-1; the D gene is possibly TRBD1 (5 bases). The CDR3 spans 13 residues. The germline V gene has CDR1 SQVTM and CDR2 ANQGSEA. The germline V and J ends were trimmed by 6 bases and 3 bases, with 14 bases remaining between them. The CDR3 sequence is CSVLRGPDTEAFF. Written as DNA, the CDR3 is TGCAGCGTCTTAAGGGGCCCCGACACTGAAGCTTTCTTT. The entire variable domain, with the rest obtained from reference TRBV29-1 and TRBJ1-1, is as follows: SAVISQKPSRDICQRGTSLTIQCQVDSQVTMMFWYRQQPGQSLTLIATANQGSEATYESGFVIDKFPISRPNLTFSTLTVSNMSPEDSSIYLCSVLRGPDTEAFFGQGTRLTVV.

The J gene is TRBJ1-6, the V gene TRBV10-3, with 8 bases identical to TRBD1. CDR1 and CDR2 from the germline V gene are ENHRY and SYGVKD. V gave up 5 bases and J gave up 9 bases; unmatched junction bases: 6. The CDR3 extends over 14 amino acids. CDR3 protein: CAISRPDRASPLHF. Written as DNA, the CDR3 is TGTGCCATCAGTAGACCGGACAGGGCTTCACCCCTCCACTTT.

This CDR3 is CATKRSTETQYF. The CDR3 DNA sequence: TGTGCCACCAAAAGGAGTACAGAGACCCAGTACTTC. The gene calls are TRBV2 and TRBJ2-5; D call uncertain. The V end lost 10 bases, the J end lost 4 bases, and 13 bases lay between the germline ends. The CDR3 has 12 residues. The germline CDR1 and CDR2 sequences are SNHLY and FYNNEI. The full variable domain, in which reference TRBV2 and TRBJ2-5 provide the parts outside the CDR3, is EPEVTQTPSHQVTQMGQEVILRCVPISNHLYFYWYRQILGQKVEFLVSFYNNEISEKSEIFDDQFSVERPDGSNFTLKIRSTKLEDSAMYFCATKRSTETQYFGPGTRLLVL.

The V call is TRBV11-3, the J call TRBJ2-2; 8 bases are a match to TRBD1. J gave up 4 bases and V 7 bases, and 14 bases lay outside the gene matches. The germline CDR1 and CDR2 sequences are SGHNT and YENEEA. The CDR3 is made up of 17 amino acids. CDR3 region: CASNPARGQGGTGELFF. CDR3 DNA sequence: TGTGCCAGCAACCCCGCCCGTGGACAGGGTGGCACCGGGGAGCTGTTTTTT.

This sequence joins TRBV15 and TRBJ1-2, with TRBD1 matching 8 bases. The J segment lost 8 bases and the V segment lost 0 bases, leaving 11 bases of the junction unmatched. The CDR3 has 16 amino acids. Germline CDR1 and CDR2: LNHNV and YYDKDF (reference sequence). Here the CDR3 reads CATSRDQQGQGGGYTF. The CDR3 nucleotides are TGTGCCACCAGCAGAGATCAGCAAGGACAGGGCGGGGGCTACACCTTC.

The gene calls are TRBV7-8 and TRBJ1-5, with unresolved D. The CDR3 consists of 14 residues. V was clipped by 8 bases and J by 0 bases, with 11 bases between them. The V gene's germline CDR1 is SGHVS and CDR2 FQNEAQ. The CDR3 is CASGLDNSNQPQHF. The DNA for the CDR3 is TGTGCCAGCGGCCTCGATAATAGCAATCAGCCCCAGCATTTT.

This rearrangement joins TRBV5-1 to TRBJ2-5; 8 nucleotides match TRBD1. V was pared by 0 bases and J by 3 bases, with 1 base of the junction left unmatched. CDR1 and CDR2 from the germline V gene are SGHRS and YFSETQ. The CDR3 is 14 amino acids. The CDR3 spells CASSLGDRKETQYF. The CDR3 DNA sequence: TGCGCCAGCAGCTTGGGGGACAGGAAAGAGACCCAGTACTTC.

This chain uses TRBV5-4 with TRBJ1-2; D might be TRBD1 (5 bases). V was shortened by 0 bases and J by 0 bases, with 9 bases between the two germline ends. The CDR3 is made up of 15 amino acids. Germline CDR1 and CDR2: SGHNT and YYREEE (reference sequence). For the CDR3, the DNA is TGTGCCAGCAGCTTGGTAGGGGTAGCTAACTATGGCTACACCTTC. Its translation is CASSLVGVANYGYTF.

This clone has just one count. This chain connects TRBV5-1 to TRBJ2-1, with TRBD1 matching 7 bases. Germline loops: CDR1 SGHRS, CDR2 YFSETQ. J gave up 2 bases and V 3 bases, and 8 bases lay outside the gene matches. The CDR3 extends over 16 amino acids. The CDR3 reads CASSSIDRAPYNEQFF. The DNA of the CDR3 is TGCGCCAGCAGCTCAATTGACAGGGCTCCCTACAATGAGCAGTTCTTC.

To note about this clone: Relative to the germline gene, one junction end is altered; a read error may explain this. The chain has TRBV7-9 and TRBJ2-7; tentatively, D is TRBD1 (5 bases). Germline assignment: CDR1 SEHNR and CDR2 FQNEAQ (reference sequence). This CDR3 comprises 15 residues. Written as DNA, the CDR3 is TGTACCAGCAGCCTGTCAGGGTCCTTTTTTGGCGAGCAGTACTTC. Protein sequence: CTSSLSGSFFGEQYF.